The clone carrying this T cell receptor beta chain appeared a few times. The antigen remains undetermined. V was clipped by 7 bases and J by 0 bases, with 16 bases between them. The CDR3 is 16 residues long. The sample comes from a study of early T cells in non-severe SARS-CoV-2 infection. The wider study: Sequencing targeted bulk RNA from unsorted whole blood, leaving chains unpaired.

Study conclusions and caveats: Anti-spike CD8 specificities were favored by VDJdb matching, whose results missed private and CD4 specificities.

Unique molecular identifiers were attached to individual cDNA molecules. TCRdb ran MiXCR on the 5' RACE reads and lists one entry per CDR3 protein. The table lists under 70,000 distinct CDR3 sequences, 11% of them singletons. Material: whole blood. The V call is TRBV12-3 or TRBV12-4, the J call TRBJ2-1, with D possibly being TRBD2 (6 bases). The sequence came from an adult who was a healthcare worker with PCR-confirmed SARS-CoV-2 infection or an uninfected control (not recorded which). In nucleotides, the CDR3 is TGTGCCAGCACTCTCGGGGGACTCCACTCCTACAATGAGCAGTTCTTC. Translating gives CASTLGGLHSYNEQFF.